Described below is a single T cell receptor beta chain sequence and its context. In its sample, this clone was seen a few times. There is no known antigen for this receptor. The record has no base qualities; no much larger clone is one base away. This sample is drawn from a study of beta chain features in type 1 diabetes (dated by TCRdb to the late 2010s). General notes on the study: Mean age, gender distribution, total cell number and subset yield did not differ between patients and healthy donors. A total of over 90,000,000 sorted cells were examined across all samples, and a strong correlation was observed between cell number per subset and RNA yield. In the study, TCRB repertoires of sorted circulating CD4+ T cell subsets from recently diagnosed type 1 diabetes patients were compared with those of matched healthy donors. Whereas all 30 or so donors provided naive and central memory subsets, regulatory and stem cell-like memory subsets were isolated from just 8 patients and about 8 healthy donors. Broad study findings and their caveats: Only small numbers of individuals were included in the HLA sub-analyses, which left unresolved whether HLA type had any influence on TCRB rearrangement. Because cDNA was sequenced instead of genomic DNA, highly expressing activated cells could be over-represented, though the groups showed no difference in activation or CD3 levels. A moderate but significant shortening of TCRB CDR3 length was observed in type 1 diabetes patients in all four CD4+ subsets. PCR might favor shorter templates, but patient and control samples were amplified and corrected together, so any skew would affect both groups equally. The naive, central memory and regulatory TCRB repertoires appeared to resemble one another more closely among patients than among healthy donors. At VDJ recombination sites, type 1 diabetes patients had fewer insertions and more deleted nucleotides, which implies abnormalities in thymic rearrangement.

Trimming costs V 1 base and J 8 bases, and their ends lie 17 bases apart. For CDR1 and CDR2, the germline V gene lists MDHEN and SYDVKM. The CDR3 starts with the cysteine, ends with the phenylalanine, and has 15 residues. The only DNA kept is the CDR3, 45 bases in frame from the first base. The High Capacity cDNA Reverse Transcription Kit was used to reverse transcribe all of the isolated RNA, meaning that expressed TCRB transcripts were what got sequenced. Deep immunoSEQ sequencing was performed on naive, central memory and regulatory T cell samples, with an average of roughly 3.5 million total reads per sample. Sorted cells were lysed in RLT buffer, and RNA was extracted using DNase-treated RNeasy Micro or Mini kits according to cell number. To prevent cross-contamination, every cell subset was processed on its own, while patient and healthy donor samples were processed together. The immunoSEQ multiplex PCR was used to amplify TCRB sequences from cDNA, yielding 87-bp fragments that span the CDR3 region. Sequencing of the amplicons was performed on the Illumina HiSeq platform. Processing in the source paper ran as follows. PCR bias was computationally corrected using synthetic template baselines, reads within Hamming distance 2 were collapsed, and singletons that could not be merged were discarded. Reads were aligned to IMGT to assign V, D and J genes, CDR3 length, and insertions or deletions at six rearrangement sites. Clonotype counts were normalized to sorted cell number within each subset before computing true diversity and Gini coefficients with the tcR R package. The overlap coefficient, calculated on TCRB nucleotide sequences, was used to quantify repertoire sharing. As a proxy for the pre-selection repertoire, out-of-frame TCRB sequences from naive cells were analyzed. The table was pulled from immuneACCESS by TCRdb, which kept in-frame rearrangements only. Such tables lose some clones; where checked, under half of the loss comes from unresolved V genes, and the rest has no known cause. The V and J calls and clone size come from that table; D and trimming were worked out from the DNA. The sample has around 690,000 clones on record, around 11% of them singletons. The top ten clones comprise around 0.12% of the sample.

Each donor gave one peripheral blood draw, averaging roughly 120 mL, which was collected into heparinised tubes. Using a panel that included CD45RO, CCR7, CD25, CD127, CD95 and CD27, naive, central memory, regulatory and stem cell-like memory CD4+ T cells were sorted on a BD FACSAria II. All sorted populations exceeded 95% purity. PBMCs were isolated immediately by Lymphoprep density gradient centrifugation and stained directly without culture. So that batch effects would be minimized, each experiment stained and sorted samples in pairs, pairing one healthy donor with one patient. The chain is made from TRBV28 and TRBJ1-2, with the identity of the D gene unclear. The specimen was naive CD4+ T cells from blood. The intended sense of this specimen's cell subset or site label: true naive CD4+ T cells. The clonotype comes from a man younger than 45 with type 1 diabetes. DNA sequence: TGTGCCAGCAGTTTATTATCGTTAGGCTTCGGAGGCTACACCTTC. This codes for CASSLLSLGFGGYTF.